This TCR beta chain was sequenced for a study of blood T cell repertoires in COVID-19. Study context: COVID-19 samples collected from the United States, Italy and Spain covered acute and convalescent phases.

Germline V gene sequence: CDR1 SNHLY, CDR2 FYNNEI. The CDR3 totals 16 residues. V was clipped by 1 base and J by 1 base; unmatched bases: 6. Repertoires were generated with immunoSEQ multiplex PCR, while TCRdb's copy carries only in-frame clones and drops some. The sample includes 190,000 or so clones, approximately 90% of them seen just once. This chain connects TRBV2 to TRBJ1-1, with TRBD1 matching over 7 bases. The material sequenced was peripheral blood. The receptor comes from a woman in her 30s with active or convalescent COVID-19. Written as DNA, the CDR3 is TGTGCCAGCAGTGAAGTTCTGGACAGGCCGAACACTGAAGCTTTCTTT. Amino acids: CASSEVLDRPNTEAFF.